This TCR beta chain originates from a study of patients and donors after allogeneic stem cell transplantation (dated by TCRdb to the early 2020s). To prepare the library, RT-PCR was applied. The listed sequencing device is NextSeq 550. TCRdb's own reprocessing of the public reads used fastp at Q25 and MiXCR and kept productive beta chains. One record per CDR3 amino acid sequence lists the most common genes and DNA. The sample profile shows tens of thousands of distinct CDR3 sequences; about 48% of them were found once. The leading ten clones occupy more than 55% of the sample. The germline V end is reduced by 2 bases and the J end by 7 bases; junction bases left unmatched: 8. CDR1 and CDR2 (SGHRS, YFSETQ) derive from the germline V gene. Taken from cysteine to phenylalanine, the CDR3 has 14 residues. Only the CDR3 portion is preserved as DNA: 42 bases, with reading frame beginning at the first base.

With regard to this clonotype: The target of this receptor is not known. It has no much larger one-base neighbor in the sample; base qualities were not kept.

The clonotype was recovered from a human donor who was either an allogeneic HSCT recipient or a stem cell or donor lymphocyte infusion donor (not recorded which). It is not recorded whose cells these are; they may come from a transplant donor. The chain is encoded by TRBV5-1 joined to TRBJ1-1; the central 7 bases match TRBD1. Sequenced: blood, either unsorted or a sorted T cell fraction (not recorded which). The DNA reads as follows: TGCGCCAGCAGCTTATACAGGGGAATTAGTGAAGCTTTCTTT. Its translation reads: CASSLYRGISEAFF.